This TCR beta chain was found in a study of Ad26.COV2.S vaccination and SARS-CoV-2 variants. The assay was immunoSEQ multiplex PCR, and TCRdb's table has in-frame clones only and misses some. The sample includes about 400,000 clones, approximately 91% of them seen just once. CDR3 size: 15 residues. In germline, CDR1 is MNHEY, CDR2 SVGAGI. V trimming: 8 bases; J trimming: 7 bases; junction bases outside the gene matches: 11. Regarding treatment: approximately 18 received Ad26.COV2.S at low or high dose, single or two shots; a few received placebo; per-sample allocation not given. Samples came from day 63 after the first vaccine or placebo injection.

The clonotype comes from a person aged 18-60 years who received the Ad26.COV2.S COVID-19 vaccine or a placebo. The sample was peripheral blood, taken in a trial of Ad26.COV2.S vaccine versus placebo. V usage is TRBV6-5 and J usage is TRBJ1-5, with TRBD1 matching 10 bases. The DNA for the CDR3 is TGTGCCAGCCGAAGGACAGGGGGTCAACGGCAGCCCCAGCATTTT. Amino acid sequence: CASRRTGGQRQPQHF.